Below, 25 T cell receptor beta chains from the same sample are listed, as sequenced in a study of monozygotic twins with inflammatory bowel disease (dated by TCRdb to the late 2010s). Receptor amplification or capture employed 5' RACE. Sequencing instrument: Illumina HiSeq 2500. TCRdb reprocessed the reads and lists each CDR3 protein sequence as a single entry, with no DNA. The sample's clone listing holds around 380,000 distinct CDR3 sequences. Of the sample, approximately 2.3% is held by the ten largest clones. Sequenced: blood. These TCRs come from a human donor with ulcerative colitis or Crohn's disease, or a healthy co-twin of an affected twin (not recorded which).

The gene calls are TRBV6-6 and TRBJ1-1. Germline V gene lookup returns CDR1 MNHNY and CDR2 SVGAGI (reference sequence). The CDR3 totals 11 residues. The CDR3 reads CASLRSTEAFF.

V gene TRBV10-3 combines with J gene TRBJ1-2. CDR1 is ENHRY, CDR2 SYGVKD, per germline. The length of the CDR3 is 12 residues. The chain's CDR3 is CAITGGTGGYTF.

The rearrangement uses TRBV3-1 and TRBJ2-1. The CDR3 is 12 amino acids. Per the germline V gene, CDR1 is LGHDT and CDR2 is YNNKEL (reference sequence). The CDR3 sequence: CASSQNYYEQFF.

V gene TRBV20-1 combines with J gene TRBJ1-1. Germline V gives CDR1 DFQATT, CDR2 SNEGSKA (reference sequence). CDR3 size: 14 residues. Here the CDR3 reads CSARQTGMNTEAFF.

The chain uses TRBV6-5 and TRBJ2-1; TCRdb returns TRBD1, unconfirmable since there is no DNA. This CDR3 comprises 15 residues. Germline V lookup: CDR1 MNHEY, CDR2 SVGAGI. CDR3 loop: CASSSPGQPINEQFF.

The V gene is TRBV18, the J gene TRBJ2-6. Germline CDR1 is KGHSH and CDR2 is LQKENI. The CDR3 covers 15 residues. CDR3 region: CASSPTATGANVLTF.

The chain is built from TRBV5-6 and TRBJ1-2. Germline-derived CDR1 and CDR2 are SGHDT and YYEEEE. CDR3 length: 13 residues. The CDR3 reads CASSLAAVDGYTF.

The V call is TRBV11-2, the J call TRBJ1-1; there is no DNA to check the TCRdb D call of TRBD1. Germline CDR1 is SGHAT and CDR2 is FQNNGV. There are 16 residues in the CDR3. The CDR3 spells CASSLGTGAWNTEAFF.

The CDR3 reads CSPRRAGSYNEQFF. The chain recombines TRBV29-1 with TRBJ2-1; the TCRdb D gene call, TRBD2, has no DNA to confirm it. The CDR3 runs 14 residues. CDR1 is SQVTM, CDR2 ANQGSEA, per germline.

The chain couples TRBV7-6 to TRBJ2-3; TCRdb proposes TRBD2, but this gene call is untestable without DNA. The germline gives CDR1 SGHVS, CDR2 FNYEAQ. The CDR3 sequence is 14 residues long. CDR3 amino acids: CASSPIGGADTQYF.

The V call is TRBV6-1, the J call TRBJ1-3. There are 14 residues in the CDR3. From germline, CDR1 is MNHNS and CDR2 SASEGT. The CDR3 here is CASRGASSGNTIYF.

The chain is built from TRBV29-1 and TRBJ2-5; TCRdb gives TRBD1 as the D gene, but with no DNA this cannot be confirmed. Germline V gene lookup returns CDR1 SQVTM and CDR2 ANQGSEA. The CDR3 runs 13 residues. This CDR3 reads CSAAGGLRETQYF.

This sequence joins TRBV20-1 and TRBJ2-7. Germline values: CDR1 DFQATT, CDR2 SNEGSKA (reference sequence). The CDR3 totals 11 residues. CDR3 amino acids: CSARRAYEQYF.

This chain joins TRBV5-1 and TRBJ2-5; the D call of TRBD1 rests on TCRdb alone, since no DNA is present to check it. The CDR3 contains 17 residues. The V gene's germline CDR1 is SGHRS and CDR2 YFSETQ. Here the CDR3 reads CASSPDRGPLSEETQYF.

The chain links TRBV15 to TRBJ2-3; no DNA is available, so the TRBD1 call from TCRdb remains unchecked. Germline-derived CDR1 and CDR2 are LNHNV and YYDKDF (reference sequence). The CDR3 totals 14 residues. The CDR3 loop is CATSRNRLTDTQYF.

V and J are TRBV28 and TRBJ2-3; TCRdb's assignment of TRBD2 cannot be checked, as there is no DNA. Germline V gene sequence: CDR1 MDHEN, CDR2 SYDVKM. CDR3 length: 19 amino acids. CDR3 amino acids: CASSLVSPGTSGGTDTQYF.

The chain links TRBV5-1 to TRBJ2-3; TCRdb's assignment of TRBD2 cannot be checked, as there is no DNA. Per germline, CDR1 SGHRS and CDR2 YFSETQ. The CDR3 sequence is 17 residues long. The CDR3: CASSLGIAGGQGDTQYF.

The chain carries TRBV10-3 and TRBJ1-3. Germline CDR1 ENHRY, CDR2 SYGVKD. The CDR3 loop spans 14 amino acids. The CDR3 region is CAISAAYSGNTIYF.

The rearrangement links TRBV4-1 to TRBJ1-3. CDR1 and CDR2 from the germline V gene are MGHRA and YSYEKL. The CDR3 loop spans 16 amino acids. The chain's CDR3 is CASSQQAGPSGNTIYF.

The chain recombines TRBV7-2 with TRBJ2-1; absent DNA, TCRdb's TRBD2 call cannot be checked. This CDR3 is built from 16 residues. Germline V gene sequence: CDR1 SGHTA, CDR2 FQGNSA. The CDR3 reads CASSFSSGRIYNEQFF.

The V and J genes are TRBV15 and TRBJ2-7; the TRBD1 assignment by TCRdb is unverifiable without DNA. The CDR3 is 14 residues long. Germline loops: CDR1 LNHNV, CDR2 YYDKDF (reference sequence). The CDR3 loop is CATSRALRGSEQYF.

The CDR3: CAISETRDRGPGGYTF. The J gene is TRBJ1-2, the V gene TRBV10-3; without DNA, the TCRdb call of TRBD1 cannot be checked. The CDR3 is made up of 16 amino acids. Germline loops: CDR1 ENHRY, CDR2 SYGVKD.

This chain links TRBV29-1 with TRBJ1-3; the TRBD1 assignment by TCRdb is unverifiable without DNA. CDR3 size: 14 residues. Germline assignment: CDR1 SQVTM and CDR2 ANQGSEA. CDR3 sequence: CSVGGRGTGNTIYF.

The chain couples TRBV7-6 to TRBJ2-3; with no DNA, the TCRdb D assignment of TRBD2 cannot be verified. The CDR3 sequence is 17 residues long. Per the germline V gene, CDR1 is SGHVS and CDR2 is FNYEAQ. This chain's CDR3 is CASSVFAAGGRTDTQYF. The full variable domain, its missing parts supplied by reference TRBV7-6 and TRBJ2-3, is GAGVSQSPRYKVTKRGQDVALRCDPISGHVSLYWYRQALGQGPEFLTYFNYEAQQDKSGLPNDRFSAERPEGSISTLTIQRTEQRDSAMYRCASSVFAAGGRTDTQYFGPGTRLTVL.

The rearrangement joins TRBV5-1 to TRBJ2-6. Germline assignment: CDR1 SGHRS and CDR2 YFSETQ. The CDR3 is 14 residues long. The CDR3 sequence is CASSLGTGANVLTF. The full variable domain, completed using reference TRBV5-1 and TRBJ2-6, is KAGVTQTPRYLIKTRGQQVTLSCSPISGHRSVSWYQQTPGQGLQFLFEYFSETQRNKGNFPGRFSGRQFSNSRSEMNVSTLELGDSALYLCASSLGTGANVLTFGAGSRLTVL.